This record concerns one T cell receptor (beta chain) sequence. Its antigen is not identified. A much larger clone lies a single base off, so this may be a read error. The CDR3 spans 13 residues. The data originate from a study of neurological immune-mediated disorders. Study-level points and caveats: Across subjects, no CDR3 amino acid sequence appeared in expanded clones of more than one subject, a finding that suggested private repertoires in all groups.

The cDNA came from 5'RACE, which used 10-nucleotide random UMIs. A single record per CDR3 protein comes from TCRdb applying MiXCR to the 5' RACE reads. The table shows more than 35,000 distinct CDR3 sequences, with approximately 2.8% occurring only once. The clonotype comes from a woman in her forties or fifties with multiple sclerosis. The sequencing sample was made of PBMCs. The rearrangement uses TRBV12-3 or TRBV12-4 and TRBJ1-5; D ambiguous. CDR3 protein: CASRVTGNQHQHF. CDR3 DNA sequence: TGTGCCAGCAGGGTCACGGGAAATCAGCACCAGCATTTT.